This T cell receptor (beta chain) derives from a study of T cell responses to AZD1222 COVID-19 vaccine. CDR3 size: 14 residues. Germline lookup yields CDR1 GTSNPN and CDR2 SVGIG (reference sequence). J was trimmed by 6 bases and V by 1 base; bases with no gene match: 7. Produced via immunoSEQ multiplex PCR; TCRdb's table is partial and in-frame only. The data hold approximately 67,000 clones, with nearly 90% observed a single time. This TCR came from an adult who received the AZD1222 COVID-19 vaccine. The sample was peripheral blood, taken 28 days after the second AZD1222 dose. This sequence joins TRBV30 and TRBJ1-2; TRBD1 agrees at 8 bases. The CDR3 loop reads CAWSAGDRQDGYTF. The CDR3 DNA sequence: TGTGCCTGGAGTGCGGGGGACAGGCAGGATGGCTACACCTTC.